This paragraph covers one TCR beta chain sequence. The target antigen is unknown. The V gene's germline CDR1 is ENHRY and CDR2 SYGVKD. The CDR3 is made up of 18 amino acids. V trimming: 8 bases; J trimming: 0 bases; junction bases outside the gene matches: 15. These data originate in a study of vaccination and CD4 T cells after COVID-19. Study-level background: Participants were vaccinated with two doses, given as either BNT162b2 or mRNA-1273 vaccine.

MiXCR was run by TCRdb on the PCR reads, yielding one entry per CDR3 protein. The profile covers over 25,000 distinct CDR3 sequences, with roughly 50% appearing a single time and 5.8% taken by the ten largest. General observations from the study: Median numbers of SARS-CoV-2-reactive clonotypes increased from approximately 21 to 38 (not a significant change).

Regarding time point: late sampling 161 to 241 days after vaccination in a few convalescent patients. The chain recombines TRBV10-3 with TRBJ1-1; the match to TRBD1 covers 10 bases. The TCR was taken from a human donor who had recovered from COVID-19. Material: CD4+ T cells from blood, obtained about 7 months after SARS-CoV-2 vaccination. CDR3 in amino acids: CAISLSRDRGGMNTEAFF. CDR3 DNA: TGTGCCATCTCACTTTCCCGGGACAGGGGAGGCATGAACACTGAAGCTTTCTTT.